This T cell receptor beta chain was retrieved from a study of shared clonotypes between healthy human individuals. Recent vaccinations or acute infections were absent in the healthy HIV-negative adult donors. Study-level points and caveats: Among the subsets, naive ones generally showed larger estimated richness than memory ones. The genetic and exposure-history diversity represented was limited by few donors.

Germline V gives CDR1 SGHRS, CDR2 YFSETQ. The CDR3 is made up of 14 amino acids. Trimming stripped 0 bases from V and 5 bases from J, with 9 bases between. Details on this clone: What it recognizes is unknown. Additional DNA sequences in this sample encode the identical CDR3.

How the authors handled the data: As immunoSEQ supplied junction-only sequences (without quality scores), filtering differed. TCRdb's table, derived via immunoSEQ multiplex PCR, lists solely in-frame clones and lacks some. V, J and clone size are those of that table, while D and trimming were read from the DNA. The sample comprises 2 million to 2.5 million clones, approximately 96% of which are singletons, and roughly 0.13% rests with the top ten. Sequencing was carried out using naive CD4+ T cells sorted from blood. Subset reported: CD45RA+ positively selected. The sequence came from a man younger than 30 in good health. V is TRBV5-1 and J is TRBJ1-5; possible D gene TRBD1, 5 bases. The CDR3 loop is CASSLAGGYQPQHF. In nucleotides, the CDR3 is TGCGCCAGCAGCTTGGCGGGGGGTTATCAGCCCCAGCATTTT.